This T cell receptor beta chain derives from a study of T cell responses to AZD1222 COVID-19 vaccine. Points from the study as a whole: Variant regions that are unmutated are reportedly the target of nearly half of spike-specific TCRs. Along spike, vaccine-associated CD4 TCRs were found throughout, with dominance at 160-218 and 743-854. Donor demographics were predominantly white British with a female majority; clonal diversity may be underestimated. Only a handful of AZD1222 recipients, about six in all, had baseline seropositivity.

Generated by immunoSEQ multiplex PCR, the TCRdb table keeps only in-frame clones and is missing some. The profile shows about 120,000 clones, 94% of them singletons. This CDR3 has 17 residues. From germline, CDR1 is MGHRA and CDR2 YSYEKL. Trimming took 2 bases from V and 4 from J; bases not matched to a gene: 10. With respect to this clone: What it binds is unknown.

The specimen was peripheral blood, collected 28 days after the second AZD1222 dose. The TCR sequence derives from an adult who received the AZD1222 COVID-19 vaccine. V usage is TRBV4-1 and J usage is TRBJ2-3; 9 nucleotides match TRBD2. The CDR3 bases are TGCGCCAGCAGCCAACTAATAGCGGGAGTAGAAGCAGATACGCAGTATTTT. Protein: CASSQLIAGVEADTQYF.